Reported below is one TCR beta chain. What it binds is unknown. This entry comes from a study of siplizumab effects on memory and regulatory T cells. Broader study findings: Of the alloreactive clones, only a minor fraction mapped to unstimulated subsets. It was not possible to assign a naive or memory phenotype to roughly 75-97% of proliferating CD4+ or CD8+ clones. The diversity of naive T cells seemed greater than that of memory cells, and their alloresponse contribution seemed major. Siplizumab, the agent tested, significantly reduced alloreactive sequences traceable to unstimulated CD4+ memory cells.

TCRdb's copy holds only in-frame clones and misses some; the assay was immunoSEQ multiplex PCR. This sample has around 110,000 clones, with approximately 94% found just once. Germline CDR1 is MGHDK and CDR2 is SYGVNS. The CDR3 loop spans 15 amino acids. The V end lost 3 bases, the J end lost 0 bases, and 9 bases lay between the germline ends. The TCR comes from a human donor in good health. The chain couples TRBV25-1 to TRBJ1-3; no definite D call. The sequenced sample consisted of non-Treg CD4+ T cells sorted from blood. The CDR3 nucleotides are TGTGCCAGCAGTGAGACTACCCTCTCTGGAAACACCATATATTTT. The encoded protein is CASSETTLSGNTIYF.